This TCR beta chain derives from a study of blood T cell repertoires in COVID-19. This clone appeared once. Data came from immunoSEQ multiplex PCR; TCRdb stores just in-frame clones and leaves some out. The repertoire holds more than 35,000 clones, with 80% as singletons. This CDR3 has 16 amino acids. With 3 bases removed from V and 5 bases from J, the gap between germline ends came to 17 bases. The germline V gene encodes CDR1 MDHEN and CDR2 SYDVKM. This sequence joins TRBV28 and TRBJ1-5; D possibly corresponds to TRBD1 (6 bases). This TCR was recovered from an elderly man with active or convalescent COVID-19. Sequencing used peripheral blood. The CDR3 region is CASSFLDWGRDQPQHF. The CDR3 DNA sequence: TGTGCCAGCAGTTTCCTCGACTGGGGGCGCGATCAGCCCCAGCATTTT.